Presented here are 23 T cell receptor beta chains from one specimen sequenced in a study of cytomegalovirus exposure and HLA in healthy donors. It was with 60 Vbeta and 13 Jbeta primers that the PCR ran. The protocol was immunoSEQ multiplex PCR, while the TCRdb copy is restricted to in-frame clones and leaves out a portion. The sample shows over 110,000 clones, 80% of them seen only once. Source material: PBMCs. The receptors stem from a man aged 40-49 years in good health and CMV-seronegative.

For the CDR3, the DNA is TGTGCCAGCAGCCTCAGGGACAGGTTGAACACTGAAGCTTTCTTT. This gives the protein CASSLRDRLNTEAFF. This chain links TRBV6-4 with TRBJ1-1; 8 nucleotides line up with TRBD1. V gave up 6 bases and J gave up 0 bases; unmatched junction bases: 6. Germline V lookup: CDR1 MRHNA, CDR2 SNTAGT. The CDR3 covers 15 residues.

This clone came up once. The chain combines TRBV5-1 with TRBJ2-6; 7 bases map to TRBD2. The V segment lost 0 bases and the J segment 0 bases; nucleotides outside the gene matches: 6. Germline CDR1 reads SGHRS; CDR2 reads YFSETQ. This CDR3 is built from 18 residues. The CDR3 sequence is CASSLGGGSGSGANVLTF. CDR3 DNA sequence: TGCGCCAGCAGCTTGGGGGGGGGTTCCGGCTCTGGGGCCAACGTCCTGACTTTC.

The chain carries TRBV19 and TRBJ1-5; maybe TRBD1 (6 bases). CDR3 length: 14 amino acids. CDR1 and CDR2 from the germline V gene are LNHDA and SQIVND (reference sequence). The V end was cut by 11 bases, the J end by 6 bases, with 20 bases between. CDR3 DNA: TGTGCCGGACAGCAGGGACTAGGTTCTCAGCCCCAGCATTTT. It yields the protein CAGQQGLGSQPQHF.

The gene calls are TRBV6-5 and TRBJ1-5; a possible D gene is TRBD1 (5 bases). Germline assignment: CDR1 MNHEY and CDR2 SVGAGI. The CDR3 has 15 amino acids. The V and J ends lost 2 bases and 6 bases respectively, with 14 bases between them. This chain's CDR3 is CASSYGSGLGQPQHF. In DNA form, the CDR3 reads TGTGCCAGCAGTTACGGGTCAGGGTTGGGTCAGCCCCAGCATTTT.

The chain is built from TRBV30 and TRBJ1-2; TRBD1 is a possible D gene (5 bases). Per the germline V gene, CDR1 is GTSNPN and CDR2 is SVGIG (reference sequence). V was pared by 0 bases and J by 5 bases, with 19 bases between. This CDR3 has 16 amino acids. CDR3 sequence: CAWSVLGTGVGYGYTF. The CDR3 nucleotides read TGTGCCTGGAGTGTACTTGGCACGGGGGTAGGATATGGCTACACCTTC.

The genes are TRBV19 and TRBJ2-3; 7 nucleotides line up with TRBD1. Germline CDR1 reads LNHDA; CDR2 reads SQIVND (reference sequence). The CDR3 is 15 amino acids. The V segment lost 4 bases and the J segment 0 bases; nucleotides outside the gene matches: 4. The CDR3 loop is CASSSRTGSTDTQYF. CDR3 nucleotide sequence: TGTGCCAGTAGTAGTAGGACAGGCAGCACAGATACGCAGTATTTT.

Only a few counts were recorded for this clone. The CDR3 reads CASHSAGFSTNEKLFF. The CDR3 DNA reads as TGTGCCAGTCATTCCGCCGGGTTCTCTACTAATGAAAAACTGTTTTTT. The V and J genes are TRBV19 and TRBJ1-4; D gene unclear. Germline V CDR1 and CDR2: LNHDA, SQIVND (reference sequence). With 8 bases removed from V and 2 bases from J, the gap between germline ends came to 18 bases. This CDR3 has 16 amino acids.

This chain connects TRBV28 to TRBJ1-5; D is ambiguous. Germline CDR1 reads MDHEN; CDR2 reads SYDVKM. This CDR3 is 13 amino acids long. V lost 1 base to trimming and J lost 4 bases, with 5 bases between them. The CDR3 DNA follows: TGTGCCAGCAGTTTATCGGTTAATCAGCCCCAGCATTTT. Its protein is CASSLSVNQPQHF.

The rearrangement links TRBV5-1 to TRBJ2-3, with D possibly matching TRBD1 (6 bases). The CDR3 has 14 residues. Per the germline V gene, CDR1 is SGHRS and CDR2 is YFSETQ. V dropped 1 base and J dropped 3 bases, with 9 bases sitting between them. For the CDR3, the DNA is TGCGCCAGCAGCTTGCCAGGGGCAACAGATACGCAGTATTTT. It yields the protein CASSLPGATDTQYF.

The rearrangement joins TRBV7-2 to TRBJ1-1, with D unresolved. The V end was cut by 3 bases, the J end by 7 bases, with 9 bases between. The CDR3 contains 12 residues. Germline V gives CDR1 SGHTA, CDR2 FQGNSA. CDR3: CASSFNLGEAFF. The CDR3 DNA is TGTGCCAGCAGCTTTAATCTAGGTGAAGCTTTCTTT.

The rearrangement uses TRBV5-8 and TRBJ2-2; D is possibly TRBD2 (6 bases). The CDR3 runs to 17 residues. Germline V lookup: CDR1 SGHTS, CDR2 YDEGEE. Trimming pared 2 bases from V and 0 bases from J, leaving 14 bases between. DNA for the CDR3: TGTGCCAGCAGCTTCCCCGGGGACTGGACGAACACCGGGGAGCTGTTTTTT. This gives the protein CASSFPGDWTNTGELFF.

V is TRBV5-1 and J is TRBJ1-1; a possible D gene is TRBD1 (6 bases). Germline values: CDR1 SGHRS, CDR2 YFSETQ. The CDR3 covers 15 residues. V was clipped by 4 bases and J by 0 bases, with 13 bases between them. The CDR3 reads CASSNQQGMNTEAFF. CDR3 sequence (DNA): TGCGCCAGCAGCAATCAGCAGGGGATGAACACTGAAGCTTTCTTT. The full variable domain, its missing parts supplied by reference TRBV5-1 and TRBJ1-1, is KAGVTQTPRYLIKTRGQQVTLSCSPISGHRSVSWYQQTPGQGLQFLFEYFSETQRNKGNFPGRFSGRQFSNSRSEMNVSTLELGDSALYLCASSNQQGMNTEAFFGQGTRLTVV.

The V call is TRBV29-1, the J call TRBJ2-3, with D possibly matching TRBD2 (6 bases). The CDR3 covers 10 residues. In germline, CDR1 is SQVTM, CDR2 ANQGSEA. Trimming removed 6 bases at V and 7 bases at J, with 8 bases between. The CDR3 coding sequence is TGCAGCGTGGGGGGAAATACGCAGTATTTT. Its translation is CSVGGNTQYF.

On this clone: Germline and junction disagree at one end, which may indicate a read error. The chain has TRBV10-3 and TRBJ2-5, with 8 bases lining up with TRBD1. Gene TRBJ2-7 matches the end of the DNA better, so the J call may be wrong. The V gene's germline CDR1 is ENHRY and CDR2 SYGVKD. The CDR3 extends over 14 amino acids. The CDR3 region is CASSPGQAIYEQYF. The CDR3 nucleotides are TGTGCCAGCAGTCCGGGACAGGCGATCTACGAGCAGTACTTC.

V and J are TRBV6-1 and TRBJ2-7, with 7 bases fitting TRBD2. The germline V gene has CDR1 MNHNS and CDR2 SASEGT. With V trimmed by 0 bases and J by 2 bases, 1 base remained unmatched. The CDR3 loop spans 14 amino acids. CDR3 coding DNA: TGTGCCAGCAGTGAAGCGGGGGGGGCCTACGAGCAGTACTTC. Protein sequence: CASSEAGGAYEQYF.

The CDR3 is CATSRETGLLWGYTF. CDR3 DNA sequence: TGTGCCACCAGCAGAGAGACAGGACTCCTATGGGGCTACACCTTC. The V gene is TRBV15, the J gene TRBJ1-2, with D perhaps TRBD1 (6 bases). The CDR3 is made up of 15 amino acids. The V end lost 0 bases, the J end lost 8 bases, and 16 bases lay between the germline ends. The germline V gene has CDR1 LNHNV and CDR2 YYDKDF (reference sequence).

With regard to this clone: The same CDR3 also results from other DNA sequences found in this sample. CDR3 amino acids: CASSPRLAGGHNEQFF. The CDR3 DNA is TGTGCCAGCAGCCCGAGGCTAGCGGGGGGCCACAATGAGCAGTTCTTC. The gene calls are TRBV9 and TRBJ2-1, with TRBD2 matching over 11 bases. J lost 5 bases, V lost 4 bases, and 8 bases had no gene match. The germline V gene has CDR1 SGDLS and CDR2 YYNGEE. The CDR3 length is 16 residues.

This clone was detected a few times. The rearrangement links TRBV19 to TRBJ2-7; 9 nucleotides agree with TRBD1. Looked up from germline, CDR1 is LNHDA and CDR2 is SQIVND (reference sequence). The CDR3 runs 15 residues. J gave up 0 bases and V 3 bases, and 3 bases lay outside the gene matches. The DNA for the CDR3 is TGTGCCAGTAGTATCGGGGGACAGGGCTCCTACGAGCAGTACTTC. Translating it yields CASSIGGQGSYEQYF.

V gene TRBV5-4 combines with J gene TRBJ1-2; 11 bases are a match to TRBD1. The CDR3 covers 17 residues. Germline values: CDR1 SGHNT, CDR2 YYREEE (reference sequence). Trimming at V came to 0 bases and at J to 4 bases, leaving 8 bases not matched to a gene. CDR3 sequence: CASSLGPGTGGPYGYTF. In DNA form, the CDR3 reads TGTGCCAGCAGCTTGGGCCCCGGGACAGGGGGTCCCTATGGCTACACCTTC. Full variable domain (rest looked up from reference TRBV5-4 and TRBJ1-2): ETGVTQSPTHLIKTRGQQVTLRCSSQSGHNTVSWYQQALGQGPQFIFQYYREEENGRGNFPPRFSGLQFPNYSSELNVNALELDDSALYLCASSLGPGTGGPYGYTFGSGTRLTVV.

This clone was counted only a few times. This chain's CDR3 is CASSLGQANTEAFF. CDR3 nucleotide sequence: TGTGCCAGCAGCTTAGGACAGGCGAACACTGAAGCTTTCTTT. The chain links TRBV7-9 to TRBJ1-1, with a tentative D call TRBD1 (6 bases). CDR1 and CDR2 (germline): SEHNR, FQNEAQ (reference sequence). The CDR3 runs to 14 residues. The V end was cut by 1 base, the J end by 1 base, with 7 bases between.

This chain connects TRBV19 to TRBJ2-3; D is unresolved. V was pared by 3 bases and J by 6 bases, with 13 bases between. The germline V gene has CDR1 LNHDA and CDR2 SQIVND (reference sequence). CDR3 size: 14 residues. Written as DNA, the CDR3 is TGTGCCAGTAGTATCCCCCCTCCTGCGGATACGCAGTATTTT. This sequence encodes CASSIPPPADTQYF.

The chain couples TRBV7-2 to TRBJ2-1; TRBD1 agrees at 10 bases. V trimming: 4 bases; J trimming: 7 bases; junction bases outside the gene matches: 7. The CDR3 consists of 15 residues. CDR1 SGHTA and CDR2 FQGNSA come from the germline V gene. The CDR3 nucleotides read TGTGCCAGCAGCTCGGGACAGGGGAATCGGAATGAGCAGTTCTTC. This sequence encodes CASSSGQGNRNEQFF. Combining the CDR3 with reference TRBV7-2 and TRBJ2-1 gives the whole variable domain GAGVSQSPSNKVTEKGKDVELRCDPISGHTALYWYRQSLGQGLEFLIYFQGNSAPDKSGLPSDRFSAERTGGSVSTLTIQRTQQEDSAVYLCASSSGQGNRNEQFFGPGTRLTVL.

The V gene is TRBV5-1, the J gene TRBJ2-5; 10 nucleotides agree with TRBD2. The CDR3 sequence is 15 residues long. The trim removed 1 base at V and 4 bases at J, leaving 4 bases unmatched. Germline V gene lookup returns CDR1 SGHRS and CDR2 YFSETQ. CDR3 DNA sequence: TGCGCCAGCAGCTTGACAGCGGGGGGGCCAGAGACCCAGTACTTC. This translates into CASSLTAGGPETQYF.